This T cell receptor (beta chain) was profiled in a study of cytomegalovirus exposure and HLA in healthy donors. Study as a whole: Earlier findings included 117 million unique TCR beta sequences obtained from about 179 million T cells.

CDR1 and CDR2 (germline): SGHRS, YFSETQ. The CDR3 has 15 amino acids. The V end lost 4 bases, the J end lost 6 bases, and 16 bases lay between the germline ends. The study, taken as a whole, reports: More clonal expansion characterized HLA-associated TCR beta chains than equally common others in a later analysis.

This clone was seen a few times. Its antigen is unknown. The PCR ran on 60 Vbeta and 13 Jbeta primers. Here immunoSEQ multiplex PCR was the method, and the copy in TCRdb shows in-frame clones only, minus some. Seen here are about 140,000 clones, over 70% observed once, and the top ten hold around 7%. Material: PBMCs. The V and J genes are TRBV5-1 and TRBJ1-4, with D hard to call. The sequence derives from a man aged 35-49 years in good health and CMV-seropositive. The CDR3 sequence is CASSREGLRDEKLFF. The CDR3, as DNA: TGCGCCAGCAGCAGGGAGGGTTTGCGTGATGAAAAACTGTTTTTT. The full variable domain, completed using reference TRBV5-1 and TRBJ1-4, is KAGVTQTPRYLIKTRGQQVTLSCSPISGHRSVSWYQQTPGQGLQFLFEYFSETQRNKGNFPGRFSGRQFSNSRSEMNVSTLELGDSALYLCASSREGLRDEKLFFGSGTQLSVL.